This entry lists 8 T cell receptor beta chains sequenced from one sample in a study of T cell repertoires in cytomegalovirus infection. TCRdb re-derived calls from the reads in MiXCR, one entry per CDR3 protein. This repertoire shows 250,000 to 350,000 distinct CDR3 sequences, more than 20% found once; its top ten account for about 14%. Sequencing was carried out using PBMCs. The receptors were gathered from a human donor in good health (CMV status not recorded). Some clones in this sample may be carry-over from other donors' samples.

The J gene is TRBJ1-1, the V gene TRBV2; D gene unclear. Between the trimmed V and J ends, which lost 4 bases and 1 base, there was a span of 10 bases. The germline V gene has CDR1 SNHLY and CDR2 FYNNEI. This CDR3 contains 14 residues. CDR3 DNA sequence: TGTGCCAGCAGTGTTGAAAGTACGAACACTGAAGCTTTCTTT. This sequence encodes CASSVESTNTEAFF. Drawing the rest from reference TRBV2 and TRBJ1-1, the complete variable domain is EPEVTQTPSHQVTQMGQEVILRCVPISNHLYFYWYRQILGQKVEFLVSFYNNEISEKSEIFDDQFSVERPDGSNFTLKIRSTKLEDSAMYFCASSVESTNTEAFFGQGTRLTVV.

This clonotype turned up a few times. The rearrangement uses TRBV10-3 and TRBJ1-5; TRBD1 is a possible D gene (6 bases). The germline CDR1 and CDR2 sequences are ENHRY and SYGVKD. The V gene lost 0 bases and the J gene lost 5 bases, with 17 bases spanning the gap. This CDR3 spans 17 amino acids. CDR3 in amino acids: CAISESEGHLGDQPQHF. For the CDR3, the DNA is TGTGCCATCAGTGAGTCGGAGGGACACCTGGGGGATCAGCCCCAGCATTTT.

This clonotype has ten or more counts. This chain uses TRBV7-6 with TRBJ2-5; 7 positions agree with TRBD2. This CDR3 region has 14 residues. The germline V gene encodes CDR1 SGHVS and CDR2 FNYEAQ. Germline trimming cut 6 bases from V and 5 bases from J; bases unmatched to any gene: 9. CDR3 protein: CASSLTSRRETQYF. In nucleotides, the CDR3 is TGTGCCAGCAGTCTGACTAGCCGTCGGGAGACCCAGTACTTC.

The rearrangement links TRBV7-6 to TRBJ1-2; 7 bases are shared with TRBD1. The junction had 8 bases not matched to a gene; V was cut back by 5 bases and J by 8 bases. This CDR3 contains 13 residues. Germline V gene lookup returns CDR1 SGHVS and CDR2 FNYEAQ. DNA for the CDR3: TGTGCCAGCAGCATTGGAGGGGGCCGGGGCTACACCTTC. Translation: CASSIGGGRGYTF.

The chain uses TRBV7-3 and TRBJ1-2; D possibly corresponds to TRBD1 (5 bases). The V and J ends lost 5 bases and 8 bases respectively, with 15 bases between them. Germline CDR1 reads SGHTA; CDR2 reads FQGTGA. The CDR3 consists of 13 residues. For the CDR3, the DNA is TGTGCCAGCAGCACCGCGGAGGGGCGAGGCTACACCTTC. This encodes CASSTAEGRGYTF.

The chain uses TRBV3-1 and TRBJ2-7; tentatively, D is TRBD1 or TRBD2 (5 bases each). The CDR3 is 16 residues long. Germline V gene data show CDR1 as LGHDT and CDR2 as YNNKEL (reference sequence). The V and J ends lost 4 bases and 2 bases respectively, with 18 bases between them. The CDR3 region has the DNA TGTGCCAGCAGCCGTACCCGAGGGGTGATAGCCTACGAGCAGTACTTC. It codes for CASSRTRGVIAYEQYF.

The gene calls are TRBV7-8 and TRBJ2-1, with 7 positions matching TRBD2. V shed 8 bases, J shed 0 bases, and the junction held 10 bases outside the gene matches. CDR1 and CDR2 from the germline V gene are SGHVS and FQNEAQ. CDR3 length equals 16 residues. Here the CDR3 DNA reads TGTGCCAGCGGGGGTAGCGGGCTCCTCTCCTACAATGAGCAGTTCTTC. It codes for CASGGSGLLSYNEQFF.

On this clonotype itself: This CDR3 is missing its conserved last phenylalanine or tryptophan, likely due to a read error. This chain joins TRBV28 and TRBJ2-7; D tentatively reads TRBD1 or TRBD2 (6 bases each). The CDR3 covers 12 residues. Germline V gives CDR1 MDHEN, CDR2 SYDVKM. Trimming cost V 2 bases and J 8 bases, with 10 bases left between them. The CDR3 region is CASSLVGGKQYY. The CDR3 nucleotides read TGTGCCAGCAGTTTAGTAGGGGGGAAGCAGTACTAC.